This TCR beta chain stems from a study of shared clonotypes between healthy human individuals. Sequencing was at deep level. Genomic DNA (from each subset) was split evenly across several immunoSEQ plates. Per the original methods: ImmunoSEQ sequences covered only the junction and lacked quality scores; filtering therefore differed. Using immunoSEQ multiplex PCR, the repertoire was profiled, and TCRdb retains in-frame clones only, with some absent. Clone size and the V and J calls come from that table; the DNA yielded D and trimming. This table has about 490,000 clones, 70% to 85% appearing once. All donors were Caucasian adults living in Nashville, Tennessee. This TCR was recovered from a woman aged 40 to 50 in good health. Some clones in this sample may be carry-over from other donors' samples. What was sequenced was PBMCs.

The DNA for the CDR3 is TGTGCCAGCAGTTACAGGACATCCCCTCAAACAGATACGCAGTATTTT. It specifies CASSYRTSPQTDTQYF. The rearrangement uses TRBV27 and TRBJ2-3; maybe TRBD1 (5 bases). Germline CDR1 reads MNHEY; CDR2 reads SMNVEV (reference sequence). The CDR3 has 16 residues. The germline V and J ends were trimmed by 4 bases and 3 bases, with 17 bases remaining between them.